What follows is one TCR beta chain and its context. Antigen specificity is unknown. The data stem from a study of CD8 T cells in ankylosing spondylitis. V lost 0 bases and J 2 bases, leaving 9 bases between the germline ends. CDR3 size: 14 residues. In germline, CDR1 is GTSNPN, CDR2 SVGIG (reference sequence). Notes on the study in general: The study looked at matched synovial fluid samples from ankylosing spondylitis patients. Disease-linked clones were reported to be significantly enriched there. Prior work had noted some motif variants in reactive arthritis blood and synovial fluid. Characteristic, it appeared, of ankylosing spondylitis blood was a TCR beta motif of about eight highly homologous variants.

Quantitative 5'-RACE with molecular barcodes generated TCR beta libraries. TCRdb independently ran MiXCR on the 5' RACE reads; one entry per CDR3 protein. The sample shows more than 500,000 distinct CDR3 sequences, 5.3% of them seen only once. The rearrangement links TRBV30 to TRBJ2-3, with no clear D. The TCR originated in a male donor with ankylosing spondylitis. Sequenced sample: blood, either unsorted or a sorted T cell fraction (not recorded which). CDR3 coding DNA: TGTGCCTGGAGTGTACTGTGGAACACAGATACGCAGTATTTT. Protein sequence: CAWSVLWNTDTQYF. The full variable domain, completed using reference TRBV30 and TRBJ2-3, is SQTIHQWPATLVQPVGSPLSLECTVEGTSNPNLYWYRQAAGRGLQLLFYSVGIGQISSEVPQNLSASRPQDRQFILSSKKLLLSDSGFYLCAWSVLWNTDTQYFGPGTRLTVL.